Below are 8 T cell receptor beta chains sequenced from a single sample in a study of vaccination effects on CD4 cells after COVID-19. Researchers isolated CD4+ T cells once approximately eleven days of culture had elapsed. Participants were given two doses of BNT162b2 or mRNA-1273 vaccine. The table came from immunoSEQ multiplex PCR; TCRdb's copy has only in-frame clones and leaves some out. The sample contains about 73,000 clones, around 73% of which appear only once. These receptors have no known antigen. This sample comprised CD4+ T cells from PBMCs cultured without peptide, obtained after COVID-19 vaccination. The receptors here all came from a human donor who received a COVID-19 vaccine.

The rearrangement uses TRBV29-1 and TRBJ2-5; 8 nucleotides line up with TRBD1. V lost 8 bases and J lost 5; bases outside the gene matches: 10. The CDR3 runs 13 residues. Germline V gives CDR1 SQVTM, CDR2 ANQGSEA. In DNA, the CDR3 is TGCAGCACCAACAGGGGGTTGGGGGAGACCCAGTACTTC. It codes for CSTNRGLGETQYF.

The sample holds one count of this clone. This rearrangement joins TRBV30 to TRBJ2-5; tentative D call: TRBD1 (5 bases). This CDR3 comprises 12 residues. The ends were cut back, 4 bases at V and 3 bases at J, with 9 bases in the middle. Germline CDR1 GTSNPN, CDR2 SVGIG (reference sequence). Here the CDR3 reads CAWNPGKETQYF. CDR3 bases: TGTGCCTGGAATCCAGGGAAAGAGACCCAGTACTTC.

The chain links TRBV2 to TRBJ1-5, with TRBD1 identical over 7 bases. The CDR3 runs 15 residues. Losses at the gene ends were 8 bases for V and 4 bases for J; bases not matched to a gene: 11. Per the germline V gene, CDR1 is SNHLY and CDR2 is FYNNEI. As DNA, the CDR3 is TGTGCCAGCTCCATAGCGGCAGGGGGGAATCAGCCCCAGCATTTT. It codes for CASSIAAGGNQPQHF.

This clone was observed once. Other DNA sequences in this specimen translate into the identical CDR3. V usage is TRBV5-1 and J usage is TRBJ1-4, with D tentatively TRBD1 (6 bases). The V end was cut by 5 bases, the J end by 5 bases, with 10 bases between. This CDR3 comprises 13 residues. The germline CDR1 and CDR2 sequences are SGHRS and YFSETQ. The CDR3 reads CASRQGANEKLFF. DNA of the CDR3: TGCGCCAGCAGACAGGGAGCGAATGAAAAACTGTTTTTT. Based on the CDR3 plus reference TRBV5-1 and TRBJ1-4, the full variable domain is KAGVTQTPRYLIKTRGQQVTLSCSPISGHRSVSWYQQTPGQGLQFLFEYFSETQRNKGNFPGRFSGRQFSNSRSEMNVSTLELGDSALYLCASRQGANEKLFFGSGTQLSVL.

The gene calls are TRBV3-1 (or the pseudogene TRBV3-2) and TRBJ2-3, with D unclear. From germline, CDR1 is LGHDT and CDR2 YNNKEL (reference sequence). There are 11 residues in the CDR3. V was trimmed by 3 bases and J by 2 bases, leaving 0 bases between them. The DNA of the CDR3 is TGTGCCAGCAGCCACACAGATACGCAGTATTTT. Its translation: CASSHTDTQYF.

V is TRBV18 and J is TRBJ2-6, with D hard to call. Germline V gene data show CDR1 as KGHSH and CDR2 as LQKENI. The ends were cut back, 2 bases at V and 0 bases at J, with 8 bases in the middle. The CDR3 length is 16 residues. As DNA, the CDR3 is TGTGCCAGCTCACCATCCCTTAACTCTGGGGCCAACGTCCTGACTTTC. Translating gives CASSPSLNSGANVLTF.

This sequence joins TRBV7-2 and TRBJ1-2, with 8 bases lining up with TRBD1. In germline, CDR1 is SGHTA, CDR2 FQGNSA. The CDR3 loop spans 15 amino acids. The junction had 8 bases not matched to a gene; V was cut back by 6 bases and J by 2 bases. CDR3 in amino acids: CASRDDRGGNYGYTF. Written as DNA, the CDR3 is TGTGCCAGCAGGGACGACAGGGGTGGAAACTATGGCTACACCTTC.

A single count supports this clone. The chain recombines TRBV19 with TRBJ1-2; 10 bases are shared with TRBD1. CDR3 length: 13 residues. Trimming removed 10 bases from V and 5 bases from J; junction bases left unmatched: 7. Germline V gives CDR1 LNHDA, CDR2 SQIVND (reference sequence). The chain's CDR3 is CATRDRGTYGYTF. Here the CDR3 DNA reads TGTGCCACCCGGGACAGGGGAACATATGGCTACACCTTC.